One and the same sample provided the 15 T cell receptor beta chains below, sequenced in a study of blood T cell repertoires in COVID-19. Only in-frame clones appear in the TCRdb table, and some are missing; sequencing was by immunoSEQ multiplex PCR. The data show some 330,000 clones, 75% to 90% seen once. The sample was PBMCs or T cells enriched from blood (not recorded which). The receptors stem from a man aged 30-40 years who had recovered from COVID-19.

The chain recombines TRBV18 with TRBJ2-3; possible D gene TRBD1, 6 bases. The germline V gene encodes CDR1 KGHSH and CDR2 LQKENI. V gave up 0 bases and J gave up 1 base, with 11 bases separating them. This CDR3 spans 16 amino acids. Written as DNA, the CDR3 is TGTGCCAGCTCACCACCTTGGGGGCAGGGCACAGATACGCAGTATTTT. Its translation is CASSPPWGQGTDTQYF.

CDR3 DNA sequence: TGCGCCAGCAGCTTGGACGCTAGCGGAGAGACCCAGTACTTC. As protein: CASSLDASGETQYF. The chain combines TRBV5-1 with TRBJ2-5; 7 nucleotides align to TRBD2. The ends lost 0 bases at V and 4 bases at J; junction bases unmatched: 3. Germline lookup yields CDR1 SGHRS and CDR2 YFSETQ. The CDR3 is 14 amino acids.

The J gene is TRBJ2-7, the V gene TRBV6-1, with D perhaps matching TRBD1 (6 bases). Germline V gene lookup returns CDR1 MNHNS and CDR2 SASEGT. V dropped 1 base and J dropped 4 bases, with 11 bases sitting between them. This CDR3 contains 14 residues. DNA of the CDR3: TGTGCCAGCAGTGAAGTGGGCAGGGGTTACGAGCAGTACTTC. Its translation: CASSEVGRGYEQYF.

This chain connects TRBV10-3 to TRBJ1-1, with TRBD1 identical over 7 bases. Germline V gene sequence: CDR1 ENHRY, CDR2 SYGVKD. V dropped 7 bases and J dropped 2; count of bases not matched to a gene: 4. CDR3 size: 13 residues. The CDR3 loop is CAITGTANTEAFF. In DNA form, the CDR3 reads TGTGCCATCACTGGGACAGCTAACACTGAAGCTTTCTTT.

This clone was observed a few times. CDR3 DNA: TGCGCCAGCAGCTTGGTTGCGGGGGAAGGACAGCCCCAGCATTTT. Residues: CASSLVAGEGQPQHF. V is TRBV5-1 and J is TRBJ1-5; weak D call: TRBD1 (5 bases). V gave up 0 bases and J gave up 7 bases, with 14 bases separating them. The CDR3 has 15 amino acids. Germline assignment: CDR1 SGHRS and CDR2 YFSETQ.

The V gene is TRBV7-2, the J gene TRBJ2-3; D is unclear. The germline V gene has CDR1 SGHTA and CDR2 FQGNSA. Deletions cut 2 bases from V and 0 bases from J, with 12 bases between. This CDR3 contains 16 residues. DNA of the CDR3: TGTGCCAGCAGCTTATTACCCACGGTTAGCACAGATACGCAGTATTTT. As protein: CASSLLPTVSTDTQYF.

The J gene is TRBJ1-4, the V gene TRBV28; 7 bases align to TRBD1. Looked up from germline, CDR1 is MDHEN and CDR2 is SYDVKM. CDR3 length: 16 residues. V was clipped by 5 bases and J by 0 bases; unmatched bases: 6. CDR3 in amino acids: CASSPPDRPTNEKLFF. CDR3 bases: TGTGCCAGCAGTCCCCCGGACAGGCCAACTAATGAAAAACTGTTTTTT.

This chain links TRBV6-1 with TRBJ1-5; a weak D match, TRBD1 (5 bases). V gave up 2 bases and J gave up 3 bases, with 8 bases separating them. In germline, CDR1 is MNHNS, CDR2 SASEGT. The CDR3 sequence is 14 residues long. CDR3 bases: TGTGCCAGCAGTGAACAGGGCAACAATCAGCCCCAGCATTTT. Its translation is CASSEQGNNQPQHF.

The rearrangement uses TRBV4-2 and TRBJ1-2, with a possible D match to TRBD1 (5 bases). The CDR3 contains 14 residues. Germline V lookup: CDR1 LGHNA, CDR2 YNFKEQ. V was trimmed by 0 bases and J by 6 bases, leaving 11 bases between them. The CDR3 DNA is TGTGCCAGCAGCCAAGATCCGGGGGGAAATGGCTACACCTTC. Its protein product is CASSQDPGGNGYTF.

As concerns this clone: This could be a read error, since a much larger clone is one nucleotide away. The chain employs TRBV27 and TRBJ1-2; D might be TRBD1 (6 bases). Germline CDR1 is MNHEY and CDR2 is SMNVEV (reference sequence). This CDR3 has 13 amino acids. The ends were cut back, 5 bases at V and 2 bases at J, with 9 bases in the middle. The CDR3 DNA reads TGTGCCAGCAGTCCCGGACAGAACTATGGCTACACCTTC. It is translated as CASSPGQNYGYTF.

The V and J genes are TRBV24-1 and TRBJ2-7, with 7 bases matching TRBD2. The CDR3 covers 13 residues. The ends lost 5 bases at V and 2 bases at J; junction bases unmatched: 2. Looked up from germline, CDR1 is KGHDR and CDR2 is SFDVKD. The CDR3 sequence is CATSAGGAYEQYF. Written as DNA, the CDR3 is TGTGCCACCAGTGCGGGGGGAGCCTACGAGCAGTACTTC.

The table lists this clone with a count of one. The J gene is TRBJ2-1, the V gene TRBV15, with 8 bases fitting TRBD1. V was pared by 0 bases and J by 7 bases, with 5 bases of the junction left unmatched. The CDR3 is made up of 15 amino acids. Germline lookup yields CDR1 LNHNV and CDR2 YYDKDF (reference sequence). This CDR3 reads CATSREARGPNEQFF. The CDR3 region has the DNA TGTGCCACCAGCAGAGAGGCCAGGGGGCCTAATGAGCAGTTCTTC.

This clone was observed a few times. J is TRBJ2-1 and V is TRBV7-3; TRBD2 agrees at 7 bases. The CDR3 sequence is 17 residues long. Germline V gene lookup returns CDR1 SGHTA and CDR2 FQGTGA. V lost 2 bases and J lost 5; bases outside the gene matches: 12. The CDR3 DNA reads TGTGCCAGCAGCTTAGGGACTACGACGGGATCGAACAATGAGCAGTTCTTC. Its protein is CASSLGTTTGSNNEQFF.

There are a few counts of this clone. The chain carries TRBV7-9 and TRBJ2-4; maybe TRBD1 (5 bases). Germline values: CDR1 SEHNR, CDR2 FQNEAQ (reference sequence). The CDR3 contains 11 residues. Trimming shortened V by 6 bases and J by 6 bases, and 6 bases separated the two germline ends. This CDR3 reads CASRQGNIQYF. In nucleotides, the CDR3 is TGTGCCAGCAGGCAGGGAAACATTCAGTACTTC. Filled out from reference TRBV7-9 and TRBJ2-4, the complete variable domain reads DTGVSQNPRHKITKRGQNVTFRCDPISEHNRLYWYRQTLGQGPEFLTYFQNEAQLEKSRLLSDRFSAERPKGSFSTLEIQRTEQGDSAMYLCASRQGNIQYFGAGTRLSVL.

The count of this clone is one. The chain combines TRBV24-1 with TRBJ1-4, with a possible D match to TRBD1 (5 bases). The ends were cut back, 5 bases at V and 5 bases at J, with 14 bases in the middle. CDR1 and CDR2 from the germline V gene are KGHDR and SFDVKD. This CDR3 has 15 amino acids. This chain's CDR3 is CATSAGRGRNEKLFF. The CDR3 nucleotides are TGTGCCACCAGTGCCGGGAGGGGACGCAATGAAAAACTGTTTTTT.